The rows below give T cell receptor beta chains drawn from one sample of a study of T cell clones after liver transplantation. The repertoire was sequenced with immunoSEQ multiplex PCR; TCRdb's copy has only in-frame clones and lacks some. The sample yields roughly 67,000 clones, almost 95% seen once. The sequencing here drew on CD4+ T cells from blood, taken nearly 26 months after liver transplant. The receptors stem from a human patient who received a liver transplant. Some of the T cells may derive from the graft donor. Both conserved end residues are part of each CDR3. D genes are given only for firm matches. Part of the rows lack a size; the others show once, few, many or a class for expanded clones.

>-|TRBJ2-1|-|TRBV30
TGTGCCTGGAGCGGGGGCAGCTCCTACAATGAGCAGTTCTTC
CAWSGGSSYNEQFF
>-|TRBJ2-2|TRBD2|TRBV5-4
TGTGCCAGCAGCCGCGGGAGGAGGGACACCGGGGAGCTGTTTTTT
CASSRGRRDTGELFF
>-|TRBJ1-5|-|TRBV21-1
TGTGCCAGCAGCAAAGAAGTTCCGGGACAGGGGGCGCGACAGCCCCAGCATTTT
CASSKEVPGQGARQPQHF
>-|TRBJ2-3|-|TRBV11-3
TGTGCCAGCAGCTTTAAAGGTACCAGCGGCACAGATACGCAGTATTTT
CASSFKGTSGTDTQYF
>once|TRBJ1-4|TRBD1|TRBV11-2
TGTGCCAGCAGCTTGGGACAGGGGAATGAAAAACTGTTTTTT
CASSLGQGNEKLFF
>-|TRBJ2-3|-|TRBV7-2
TGTGCCAGCAGCTTACTCAGTCTGGGGGCAGATACGCAGTATTTT
CASSLLSLGADTQYF
>-|TRBJ2-7|-|TRBV10-1
TGCGCCAGCAGTGAGTCGACGGTGTCAAGCTCCTACGAGCAGTACTTC
CASSESTVSSSYEQYF
>-|TRBJ2-1|TRBD2|TRBV28
TGTGCCAGCAGTTTATCTCTAGCGGGAGGGCCGGAAAATGAGCAGTTCTTC
CASSLSLAGGPENEQFF
>-|TRBJ1-5|-|TRBV7-2
TGTGCCAGCAACTTAGAGGGTAGCAATCAGCCCCAGCATTTT
CASNLEGSNQPQHF
>-|TRBJ1-1|TRBD1|TRBV13
TGTGCCAGCAGCCCGGACAGGGGGCGCGGGAACACTGAAGCTTTCTTT
CASSPDRGRGNTEAFF
>once|TRBJ2-1|-|TRBV11-2
TGTGCCAGCAGCTTATCACTCACCAATGAGCAGTTCTTC
CASSLSLTNEQFF
>-|TRBJ2-2|TRBD1|TRBV5-1
TGCGCCAGCAGCTCGGACAGGGTCACCGGGGAGCTGTTTTTT
CASSSDRVTGELFF
>-|TRBJ2-1|-|TRBV6-1
TGTGCCAGCAAGGATGTCAATGAGCAGTTCTTC
CASKDVNEQFF
>-|TRBJ2-3|-|TRBV7-3
TGTGCCAGCAGCTTAATGGGGGCCACAGATACGCAGTATTTT
CASSLMGATDTQYF
>-|TRBJ2-5|TRBD2|TRBV25-1
TGTGCCAGCAGTGAGCCGGCGCGGGAGGGGACCCAGTACTTC
CASSEPAREGTQYF
>-|TRBJ2-7|-|TRBV11-2
TGTGCCAGCAGCTTAGGGGCAGGGACTTCCTACGAGCAGTACTTC
CASSLGAGTSYEQYF
>-|TRBJ2-7|-|TRBV19
TGTGCCAGTAGTACCCGGGCCCCCCGGGGTTCCGAGCAGTACTTC
CASSTRAPRGSEQYF
>-|TRBJ2-5|TRBD2|TRBV23-1
TGCGCCAGTGGGACTAGCTTGGTCGCAGAGACCCAGTACTTC
CASGTSLVAETQYF
>-|TRBJ2-5|-|TRBV7-3
TGTGCCAGCAGCTCCTCGTACCAAGAGACCCAGTACTTC
CASSSSYQETQYF
>-|TRBJ2-1|TRBD2|TRBV7-3
TGTGCCAGCAGCTCTGGGACTAGCGGGAATGAGCAGTTCTTC
CASSSGTSGNEQFF
>-|TRBJ1-4|-|TRBV15
TGTGCCACGGAGCGACTCGGGACGGCGAACGATGAAAAACTGTTTTTT
CATERLGTANDEKLFF
>few|TRBJ1-1|-|TRBV7-8
TGTGCCAGCAGCTTGGTTCAGGGGATGAACACTGAAGCTTTCTTT
CASSLVQGMNTEAFF
>once|TRBJ2-1|-|TRBV2
TGTGCCAGCAGTGAATTAGCCAATGAGCAGTTCTTC
CASSELANEQFF
>-|TRBJ2-5|TRBD1|TRBV19
TGTGCCAGTAGTATCCAAATCGGACAGGGACAGACCCAGTACTTC
CASSIQIGQGQTQYF
>-|TRBJ1-5|-|TRBV28
TGTGCCAGCAGCGAACCGGGGGGCAATCAGCCCCAGCATTTT
CASSEPGGNQPQHF
>few|TRBJ2-1|-|TRBV5-5
TGTGCCAGCAGCTTGGGATTCTACAATGAGCAGTTCTTC
CASSLGFYNEQFF
>once|TRBJ1-3|-|TRBV27
TGTGCCAGCAGCTTTAGCGCAGGCTCTGGAAACACCATATATTTT
CASSFSAGSGNTIYF